The 10 T cell receptor beta chains given below trace back to one sample, sequenced in a study of cytomegalovirus exposure and HLA in healthy donors. Amplification used 60 Vbeta primers and 13 Jbeta primers. The data were produced by immunoSEQ multiplex PCR, yet TCRdb's version contains in-frame clones alone and is incomplete. Its listing shows tens of thousands of clones. Sequenced material: PBMCs. The receptors were sampled from a man aged 25-45 years in good health and CMV-seronegative.

Remarks on this clone: At the DNA level, this CDR3 is encoded by other sequences in the same sample as well. The chain recombines TRBV30 with TRBJ2-7; 7 bases agree with TRBD2. The CDR3 is made up of 14 amino acids. Looked up from germline, CDR1 is GTSNPN and CDR2 is SVGIG (reference sequence). V lost 3 bases and J lost 0; bases outside the gene matches: 5. The CDR3 DNA reads as TGTGCCTGGAGCCGATCTAGCGGCTCCTACGAGCAGTACTTC. Translated, it gives CAWSRSSGSYEQYF.

The V gene is TRBV6-4, the J gene TRBJ1-6, with TRBD1 matching over 9 bases. Trimming removed 6 bases from V and 9 bases from J; junction bases left unmatched: 6. The CDR3 length is 14 residues. The germline CDR1 and CDR2 sequences are MRHNA and SNTAGT. The chain's CDR3 is CASRPTGGGSPLHF. In DNA form, the CDR3 reads TGTGCCAGCAGACCCACAGGGGGCGGTTCACCCCTCCACTTT.

The J gene is TRBJ1-5, the V gene TRBV5-1; TRBD1 is a possible D gene (6 bases). Trimming pared 2 bases from V and 0 bases from J, leaving 9 bases between. Germline CDR1 SGHRS, CDR2 YFSETQ. The CDR3 spans 15 residues. CDR3 bases: TGCGCCAGCAGCTTTCAGGGGCTTAGCAATCAGCCCCAGCATTTT. Protein product: CASSFQGLSNQPQHF.

V and J are TRBV30 and TRBJ1-2; D ambiguous. V dropped 5 bases and J dropped 7 bases, with 17 bases sitting between them. The CDR3 sequence is 13 residues long. The germline V gene encodes CDR1 GTSNPN and CDR2 SVGIG (reference sequence). The CDR3 bases are TGTGCCTGGTTCCCCGGGGTTCTGGGTGGCTACACCTTC. Translating it yields CAWFPGVLGGYTF.

The genes are TRBV5-1 and TRBJ1-2; D uncertain. Per germline, CDR1 SGHRS and CDR2 YFSETQ. The V end lost 3 bases, the J end lost 8 bases, and 14 bases lay between the germline ends. The CDR3 sequence is 13 residues long. DNA for the CDR3: TGCGCCAGCAGCTCGGGTCGGGAAGGAGGCTACACCTTC. Translation gives CASSSGREGGYTF. Drawing the rest from reference TRBV5-1 and TRBJ1-2, the complete variable domain is KAGVTQTPRYLIKTRGQQVTLSCSPISGHRSVSWYQQTPGQGLQFLFEYFSETQRNKGNFPGRFSGRQFSNSRSEMNVSTLELGDSALYLCASSSGREGGYTFGSGTRLTVV.

The V call is TRBV4-1, the J call TRBJ2-1; a possible D gene is TRBD2 (7 bases). This CDR3 is built from 15 residues. Germline lookup yields CDR1 MGHRA and CDR2 YSYEKL. V was shortened by 6 bases and J by 0 bases, with 12 bases between the two germline ends. CDR3 sequence (DNA): TGCGCCAGCAGTGGGGGGGGCGGCTCCTACAATGAGCAGTTCTTC. It specifies CASSGGGGSYNEQFF.

The genes are TRBV19 and TRBJ2-7, with 7 nucleotides matching TRBD2. Per germline, CDR1 LNHDA and CDR2 SQIVND (reference sequence). The ends lost 3 bases at V and 2 bases at J; junction bases unmatched: 4. The CDR3 loop spans 14 amino acids. Here the CDR3 reads CASSIRGVPYEQYF. Written as DNA, the CDR3 is TGTGCCAGTAGTATCCGGGGGGTCCCCTACGAGCAGTACTTC.

The rearrangement links TRBV7-3 to TRBJ2-7, with D perhaps TRBD1 (6 bases). Germline V gene lookup returns CDR1 SGHTA and CDR2 FQGTGA. The length of the CDR3 is 15 residues. V was cut by 5 bases and J by 2 bases, with 16 bases left in between. The CDR3 spells CASSRGGQLPYEQYF. The CDR3 nucleotides read TGTGCCAGCAGCCGAGGGGGACAATTACCCTACGAGCAGTACTTC.

This chain connects TRBV25-1 to TRBJ1-5; 8 bases agree with TRBD1. Trimming removed 4 bases from V and 7 bases from J; junction bases left unmatched: 6. The germline V gene has CDR1 MGHDK and CDR2 SYGVNS. The CDR3 is 14 amino acids. CDR3 sequence (DNA): TGTGCCAGCAGTGCCACAGGGGGTGGGCAGCCCCAGCATTTT. This codes for CASSATGGGQPQHF.

This chain joins TRBV29-1 and TRBJ2-7, with TRBD2 matching over 8 bases. After removal of 5 bases from V and 6 bases from J, the junction contained 12 bases not matched to a gene. From germline, CDR1 is SQVTM and CDR2 ANQGSEA. The CDR3 covers 14 residues. The CDR3 loop reads CSVSGGGGIREQYF. CDR3 DNA sequence: TGCAGCGTTTCGGGGGGGGGCGGAATTCGCGAGCAGTACTTC.